This TCR beta chain was identified in a study of cytomegalovirus exposure and HLA in healthy donors. Donors had nominal health at sampling but likely had unrecorded immune exposures. PCR involved 60 Vbeta and 13 Jbeta primers. Clones were read by immunoSEQ multiplex PCR, and TCRdb kept only the in-frame ones, dropping some. The table includes 150,000 to 200,000 clones, 65% to 70% detected once. This CDR3 has 15 amino acids. The V gene end was trimmed by 6 bases and the J gene end by 3 bases; junction bases not matched to a gene: 7. Germline CDR1 reads LNHDA; CDR2 reads SQIVND (reference sequence). V usage is TRBV19 and J usage is TRBJ1-5; TRBD1 matches at 8 bases. This clonotype was sampled from a man aged 30 to 45 in good health and CMV-seropositive. What was sequenced was PBMCs. The CDR3 bases are TGTGCCAGTAGGACGGACAGGGCGTTCAATCAGCCCCAGCATTTT. Residues: CASRTDRAFNQPQHF.